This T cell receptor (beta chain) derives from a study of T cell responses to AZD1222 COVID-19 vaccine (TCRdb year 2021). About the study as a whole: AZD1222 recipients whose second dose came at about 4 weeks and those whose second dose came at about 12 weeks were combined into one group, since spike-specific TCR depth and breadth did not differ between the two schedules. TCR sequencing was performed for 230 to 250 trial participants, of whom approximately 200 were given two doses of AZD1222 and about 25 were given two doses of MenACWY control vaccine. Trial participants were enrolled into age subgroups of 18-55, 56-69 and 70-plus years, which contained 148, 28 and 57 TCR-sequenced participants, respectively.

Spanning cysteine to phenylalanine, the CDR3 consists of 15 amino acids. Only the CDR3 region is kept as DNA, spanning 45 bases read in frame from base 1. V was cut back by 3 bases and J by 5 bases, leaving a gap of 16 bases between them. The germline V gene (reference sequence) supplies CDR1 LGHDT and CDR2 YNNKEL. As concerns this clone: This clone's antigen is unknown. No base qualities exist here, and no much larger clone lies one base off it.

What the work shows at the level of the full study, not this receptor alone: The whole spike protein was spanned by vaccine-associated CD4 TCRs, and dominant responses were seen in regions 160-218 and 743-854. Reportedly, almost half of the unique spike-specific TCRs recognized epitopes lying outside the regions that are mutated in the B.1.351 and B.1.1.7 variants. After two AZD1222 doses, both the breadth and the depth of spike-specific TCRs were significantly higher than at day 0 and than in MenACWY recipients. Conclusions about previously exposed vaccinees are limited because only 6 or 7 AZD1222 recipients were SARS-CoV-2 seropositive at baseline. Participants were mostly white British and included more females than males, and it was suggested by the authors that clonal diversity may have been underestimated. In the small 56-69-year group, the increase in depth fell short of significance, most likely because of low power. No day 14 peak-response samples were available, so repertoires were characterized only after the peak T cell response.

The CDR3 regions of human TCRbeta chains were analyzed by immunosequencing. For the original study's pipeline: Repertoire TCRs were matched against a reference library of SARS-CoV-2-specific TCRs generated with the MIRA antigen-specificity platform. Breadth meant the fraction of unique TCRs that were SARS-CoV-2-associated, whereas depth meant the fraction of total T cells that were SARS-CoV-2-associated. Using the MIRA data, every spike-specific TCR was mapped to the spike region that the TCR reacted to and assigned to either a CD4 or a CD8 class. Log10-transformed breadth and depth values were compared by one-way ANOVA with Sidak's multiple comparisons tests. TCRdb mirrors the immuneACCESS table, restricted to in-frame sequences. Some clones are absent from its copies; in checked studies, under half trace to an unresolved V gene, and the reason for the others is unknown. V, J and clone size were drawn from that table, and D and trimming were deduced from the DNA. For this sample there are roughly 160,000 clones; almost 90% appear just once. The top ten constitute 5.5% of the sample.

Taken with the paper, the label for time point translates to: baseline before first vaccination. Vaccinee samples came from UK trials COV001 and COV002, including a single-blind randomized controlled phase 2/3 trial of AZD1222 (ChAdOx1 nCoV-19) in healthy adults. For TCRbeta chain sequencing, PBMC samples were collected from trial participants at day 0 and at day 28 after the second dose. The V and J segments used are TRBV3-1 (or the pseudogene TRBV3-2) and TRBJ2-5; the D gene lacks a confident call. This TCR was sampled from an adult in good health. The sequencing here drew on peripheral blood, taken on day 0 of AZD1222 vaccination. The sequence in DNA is TGTGCCAGCAGCCAGCTGGGTCCTCAAGGGGAGACCCAGTACTTC. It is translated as CASSQLGPQGETQYF.